The 15 T cell receptor beta chains below all came from one sample that was sequenced in a study of cytomegalovirus exposure and HLA in healthy donors. The primer mix had 60 Vbeta and 13 Jbeta primers. Assay: immunoSEQ multiplex PCR; the TCRdb copy retains only in-frame clones and omits some. This sample has some 130,000 clones, with 80% found just once. Sequencing used PBMCs. These receptors originate from a male donor in good health and CMV-seronegative.

The chain carries TRBV6-5 and TRBJ2-2; tentatively, D is TRBD2 (6 bases). The ends were cut back, 5 bases at V and 7 bases at J, with 17 bases in the middle. CDR1 is MNHEY and CDR2 is SVGAGI in the germline V gene. The CDR3 extends over 15 amino acids. In DNA form, the CDR3 reads TGTGCCAGCAGTCTTCGATCAAGGGAGGTCGGGGAGCTGTTTTTT. As protein: CASSLRSREVGELFF.

The chain uses TRBV30 and TRBJ1-3, with a tentative D call TRBD1 (5 bases). The CDR3 has 15 amino acids. Trimming took 2 bases from V and 0 from J, leaving 11 bases between them. Germline assignment: CDR1 GTSNPN and CDR2 SVGIG (reference sequence). The CDR3 reads CAWSPTGVSGNTIYF. The CDR3, as DNA: TGTGCCTGGAGTCCCACAGGCGTCTCTGGAAACACCATATATTTT.

This rearrangement joins TRBV7-9 to TRBJ1-2; no clear D. V shed 4 bases and J shed 2 bases, with 8 bases lying between them. There are 13 residues in the CDR3. CDR1 is SEHNR, CDR2 FQNEAQ, per germline (reference sequence). CDR3 amino acids: CASSSQINYGYTF. The DNA for the CDR3 is TGTGCCAGCAGCTCTCAGATAAACTATGGCTACACCTTC.

The chain uses TRBV5-3 and TRBJ2-5; possible D gene TRBD2, 7 bases. TRBV5-3 is an ORF for which the function is uncertain. V shed 1 base and J shed 14 bases, with 12 bases lying between them. CDR3 length equals 11 residues. CDR3 loop: CARSLWGGPYF. The CDR3 DNA is TGTGCCAGAAGCTTGTGGGGGGGGCCCTACTTC.

Only a few counts were recorded for this clone. V and J are TRBV14 and TRBJ1-6; no reliable D call. CDR1 is SGHDN, CDR2 FVKESK, per germline. The CDR3 is made up of 15 amino acids. Trimming pared 2 bases from V and 4 bases from J, leaving 9 bases between. In DNA form, the CDR3 reads TGTGCCAGCAGCCAATTTAAGCAATATAATTCACCCCTCCACTTT. Encoded protein: CASSQFKQYNSPLHF.

This chain links TRBV4-1 with TRBJ1-6; 7 bases map to TRBD1. CDR1 and CDR2 (germline): MGHRA, YSYEKL. CDR3 length equals 19 residues. The junction had 17 bases not matched to a gene; V was cut back by 3 bases and J by 6 bases. The CDR3 DNA follows: TGCGCCAGCAGCCAGAACCCCCTCCTGAACAGGGGCGGTAATTCACCCCTCCACTTT. Translated: CASSQNPLLNRGGNSPLHF.

This clone turned up a few times. The gene calls are TRBV7-2 and TRBJ1-5, with D uncertain. This CDR3 region has 13 residues. V lost 5 bases and J lost 2, with 7 bases in between. The germline V gene has CDR1 SGHTA and CDR2 FQGNSA. In nucleotides, the CDR3 is TGTGCCAGCAGCGACGGAGGCAATCAGCCCCAGCATTTT. This gives the protein CASSDGGNQPQHF.

This chain joins TRBV30 and TRBJ2-5; D possibly corresponds to TRBD2 (6 bases). The last part of the DNA fits TRBJ2-7 better; the J call may be wrong. The CDR3 consists of 15 residues. Germline V gene data show CDR1 as GTSNPN and CDR2 as SVGIG (reference sequence). CDR3: CAWTFGMGLWAEQYF. CDR3 coding DNA: TGTGCCTGGACGTTCGGAATGGGACTTTGGGCCGAGCAGTACTTC.

This chain links TRBV7-6 with TRBJ2-6; tentatively, D is TRBD1 (5 bases). CDR1 is SGHVS and CDR2 is FNYEAQ in the germline V gene. V was trimmed by 1 base and J by 0 bases, leaving 7 bases between them. This CDR3 is 16 amino acids long. The CDR3 region has the DNA TGTGCCAGCAGCTTAGTCGACAGCTCTGGGGCCAACGTCCTGACTTTC. It encodes CASSLVDSSGANVLTF.

The chain recombines TRBV6-1 with TRBJ2-7, with 8 bases lining up with TRBD1. V lost 6 bases and J lost 3; bases outside the gene matches: 4. Germline lookup yields CDR1 MNHNS and CDR2 SASEGT. The CDR3 extends over 13 amino acids. CDR3 region: CASRTDRDYEQYF. CDR3 nucleotide sequence: TGTGCCAGCAGGACGGACAGGGACTACGAGCAGTACTTC.

The chain has TRBV19 and TRBJ2-2; D might be TRBD1 (6 bases). The germline V gene has CDR1 LNHDA and CDR2 SQIVND (reference sequence). The CDR3 totals 15 residues. Trimming took off 5 bases at V and 0 bases at J, with 10 bases between the two ends. CDR3 coding DNA: TGTGCCAGTAGTGGGGGCCCAACGAACACCGGGGAGCTGTTTTTT. Its protein product is CASSGGPTNTGELFF.

DNA of the CDR3: TGTGCCAGCAGTTTATTCGGCGGTCCAGGCTACACCTTC. Translating gives CASSLFGGPGYTF. The chain has TRBV27 and TRBJ1-2; no firm D call. Trimming pared 1 base from V and 8 bases from J, leaving 11 bases between. This CDR3 is built from 13 residues. The germline V gene has CDR1 MNHEY and CDR2 SMNVEV (reference sequence).

As regards this clone: Germline is not matched at one junction end, which may reflect a read error. This chain connects TRBV25-1 to TRBJ1-1; D remains unclear. The V gene's germline CDR1 is MGHDK and CDR2 SYGVNS. The CDR3 sequence is 14 residues long. DNA of the CDR3: TGTGCCAGCAGTGAATCATACGGGCGGACTGAAACTTTCTTT. Translated, it gives CASSESYGRTETFF.

This chain links TRBV28 with TRBJ2-5, with D possibly TRBD1 on 6 matching bases. The germline V and J ends were trimmed by 4 bases and 1 base, with 13 bases remaining between them. The CDR3 length is 15 residues. The V gene's germline CDR1 is MDHEN and CDR2 SYDVKM. The CDR3 region is CASSSYRVIQETQYF. CDR3 DNA sequence: TGTGCCAGCAGTTCCTACAGGGTTATCCAAGAGACCCAGTACTTC.

The genes are TRBV7-9 and TRBJ1-1; 7 positions match TRBD1. CDR1 and CDR2 (germline): SEHNR, FQNEAQ (reference sequence). Germline trimming cut 5 bases from V and 4 bases from J; bases unmatched to any gene: 4. This CDR3 is 13 amino acids long. CDR3 amino acids: CASSLDRVTEAFF. The CDR3, as DNA: TGTGCCAGCAGCCTAGACAGGGTCACTGAAGCTTTCTTT.